The subject of this entry is one T cell receptor (beta chain). The data were taken from a study of blood T cell repertoires in COVID-19. The germline V and J ends were trimmed by 0 bases and 4 bases, with 14 bases remaining between them. This CDR3 has 15 amino acids. CDR1 is SGHDT and CDR2 is YYEEEE in the germline V gene. Sequenced by immunoSEQ multiplex PCR; TCRdb stores in-frame clones only, minus some. The table includes around 200,000 clones, about 89% detected once. The receptor was derived from an older man with acute or convalescent COVID-19. The sequencing input was peripheral blood. The gene calls are TRBV5-6 and TRBJ2-7; maybe TRBD1 (6 bases). CDR3 loop: CASSLGGGQGYEQYF. CDR3 nucleotides: TGTGCCAGCAGCTTGGGGGGCGGGCAGGGGTACGAGCAGTACTTC.